This T cell receptor beta chain was sequenced during a study of blood T cell repertoires in COVID-19. Across the study: Some COVID-19 samples were acute and others convalescent; all came from the United States, Italy and Spain. PBMCs, B-cell-depleted T cells, or T cells were the source of the cDNA or gDNA that made up the material.

In the source study's methods: Researchers report that nucleated cell counts were estimated from reference gene primer amplification. Profiling relied on immunoSEQ multiplex PCR, and the TCRdb table lists in-frame clones only, not all of them. From that table come the V and J calls and clone size; the DNA was used to work out D and trimming. The sample has 150,000 or so clones, about 80% seen once; the top ten hold 3%. Sequenced input: peripheral blood. The TCR comes from a woman at least 80 years old with acute or convalescent COVID-19.

This CDR3 is CASSQDEWRSGELFF. The DNA of the CDR3 is TGTGCCAGCAGCCAAGATGAGTGGAGGAGCGGGGAGCTGTTTTTT. V usage is TRBV4-2 and J usage is TRBJ2-2; TRBD2 is a possible D gene (5 bases). V was shortened by 0 bases and J by 7 bases, with 12 bases between the two germline ends. The V gene's germline CDR1 is LGHNA and CDR2 YNFKEQ. The CDR3 sequence is 15 residues long.